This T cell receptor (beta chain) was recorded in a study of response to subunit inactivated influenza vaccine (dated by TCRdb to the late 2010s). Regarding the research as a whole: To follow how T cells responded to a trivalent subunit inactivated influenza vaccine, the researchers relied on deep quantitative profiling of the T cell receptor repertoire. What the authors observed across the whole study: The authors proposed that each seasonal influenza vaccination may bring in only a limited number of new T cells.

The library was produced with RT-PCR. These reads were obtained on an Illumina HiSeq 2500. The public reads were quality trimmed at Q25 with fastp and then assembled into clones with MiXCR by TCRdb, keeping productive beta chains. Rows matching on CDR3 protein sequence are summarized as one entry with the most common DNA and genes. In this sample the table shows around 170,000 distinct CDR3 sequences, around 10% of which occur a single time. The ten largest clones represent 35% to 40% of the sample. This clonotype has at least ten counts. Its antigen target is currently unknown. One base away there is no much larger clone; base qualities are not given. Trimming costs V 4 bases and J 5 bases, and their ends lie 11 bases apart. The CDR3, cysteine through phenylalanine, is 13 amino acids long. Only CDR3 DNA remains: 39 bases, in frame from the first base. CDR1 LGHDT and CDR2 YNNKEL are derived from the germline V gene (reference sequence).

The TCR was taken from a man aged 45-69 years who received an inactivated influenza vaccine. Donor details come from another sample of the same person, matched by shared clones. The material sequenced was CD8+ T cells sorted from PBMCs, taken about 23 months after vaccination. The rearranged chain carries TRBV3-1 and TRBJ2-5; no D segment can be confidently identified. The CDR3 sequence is CASSRKPGETQYF. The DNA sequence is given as TGTGCCAGCAGCCGGAAGCCCGGGGAGACCCAGTACTTC.